The rows below give T cell receptor beta chains drawn from one sample of a study of shared clonotypes between healthy human individuals. Sequencing used immunoSEQ multiplex PCR; TCRdb keeps in-frame clones, though not all of them. The sample consists of hundreds of thousands of clones, 73% of them appearing once. The sequenced material came from memory CD4+ T cells sorted from blood. The receptor set was obtained from a woman younger than 45 in good health. The CDR3 runs from the conserved cysteine through the conserved F or W. The D gene is left open where the match is weak. Size is stated for part of the rows, as once, few or many counts, or as a class when the clone is expanded.

TGTGCCAGTCGGACTCGGTCCCAGCCCCAGCATTTT,CASRTRSQPQHF,TRBJ1-5,.,12,.,TRBV2
TGTGCCAGCAGCCAAGAGGTGACAGGGCGCTCTGGAAACACCATATATTTT,CASSQEVTGRSGNTIYF,TRBJ1-3,once,17,TRBD1,TRBV4-2
TGTGCCAGCTCACCAAGCAACTCCAGAGGAACAGATACGCAGTATTTT,CASSPSNSRGTDTQYF,TRBJ2-3,.,16,.,TRBV18
TGCGCCAGCAGCTTGCACGGCGGTAGCTCCTACAATGAGCAGTTCTTC,CASSLHGGSSYNEQFF,TRBJ2-1,.,16,.,TRBV5-1
TGCGCCAGTACTGACAGACGGGGCTATGGCTACACCTTC,CASTDRRGYGYTF,TRBJ1-2,.,13,.,TRBV2
TGTGCCACTCCGGACAGGGTCACCGGGGAGCTGTTTTTT,CATPDRVTGELFF,TRBJ2-2,once,13,TRBD1,TRBV28
TGTGCCAGCAGCCCCACTCAGTGGGAGGGATACAATGAGCAGTTCTTC,CASSPTQWEGYNEQFF,TRBJ2-1,.,16,TRBD2,TRBV11-2
TGTGCCAGCAGCTTATCCATGTTGAACCGGGCTTTCTTT,CASSLSMLNRAFF,TRBJ1-1,.,13,.,TRBV11-2
TGTGCCAGCAGTGGCTTTTGGGGGCGGGGAGAGACCCAGTACTTC,CASSGFWGRGETQYF,TRBJ2-5,.,15,.,TRBV28
TGTGCCAGCAGCTCCCAGAGAGAACTAGCGGGCACAGATACGCAGTATTTT,CASSSQRELAGTDTQYF,TRBJ2-3,.,17,TRBD2,TRBV7-8
TGTGCCAGCTCAAGAAGACTAGCGTCGACCGGGGAGCTGTTTTTT,CASSRRLASTGELFF,TRBJ2-2,.,15,TRBD2,TRBV2
TGTGCCAGCAGCTTAGCAGGGTCGGCCTACAATGAGCAGTTCTTC,CASSLAGSAYNEQFF,TRBJ2-1,.,15,.,TRBV7-9
TGTGCCAGCAGCTGGGGTGGTCGGTGGCGCACCGGGGAGCTGTTTTTT,CASSWGGRWRTGELFF,TRBJ2-2,.,16,.,TRBV27
TGCGCCAGCAGTCAATCCCCAGGGGCGGACTACGAGCAGTACTTC,CASSQSPGADYEQYF,TRBJ2-7,.,15,.,TRBV23-1
TGTGCCAGCAGTGAAGAATTCCGCGAGCAGTACTTC,CASSEEFREQYF,TRBJ2-7,few,12,.,TRBV6-1
TGTGCCAGCAGTTTATCGCAGGGAGGAAAATGGACTGAAGCTTTCTTT,CASSLSQGGKWTEAFF,TRBJ1-1,.,16,.,TRBV28
TGCAGCGTTGAAGCGGGGGCGGGGTCCTACGAGCAGTACTTC,CSVEAGAGSYEQYF,TRBJ2-7,.,14,.,TRBV29-1
TGTGCCAGCAGTTTACTGTTTTCAGATACGCAGTATTTT,CASSLLFSDTQYF,TRBJ2-3,once,13,.,TRBV28
TGTGCCAGCTCACCGCCGGGACTAGACTACGAGCAGTACTTC,CASSPPGLDYEQYF,TRBJ2-7,.,14,TRBD2,TRBV18
TGCGCCAGCAGCTCACCACAGAACACTGAAGCTTTCTTT,CASSSPQNTEAFF,TRBJ1-1,.,13,.,TRBV5-1
TGCGCCAGCAGCTGGAGGCCAGGTCAACGGAACACCGGGGAGCTGTTTTTT,CASSWRPGQRNTGELFF,TRBJ2-2,.,17,.,TRBV5-1
TGCGCCAGCAGCTTGGTAATGGGAGAAGGGGAGCAGTACTTC,CASSLVMGEGEQYF,TRBJ2-7,few,14,.,TRBV5-1
TGTGCCAGCAGCTTTGAAGTAGTGGCAGATTATACCTACGAGCAGTACTTC,CASSFEVVADYTYEQYF,TRBJ2-7,few,17,.,TRBV5-4
TGTGCCAGCAGCTTGCCCCGCTTAACCTCCTACAATGAGCAGTTCTTC,CASSLPRLTSYNEQFF,TRBJ2-1,.,16,.,TRBV5-4
TGTGCCAGCAGTGTCGACAGCAGTAATGAAAAACTGTTTTTT,CASSVDSSNEKLFF,TRBJ1-4,.,14,.,TRBV2
TGTGCCAGCAGCTCCCGAGGGGGGGAAACCCAGTACTTC,CASSSRGGETQYF,TRBJ2-5,.,13,.,TRBV5-4
TGCGCCAGCAGAATTAGCGGGGACCTCTCCTACGAGCAGTACTTC,CASRISGDLSYEQYF,TRBJ2-7,few,15,TRBD2,TRBV5-1
TGTGCCAGCAGTGAAAGCGGGGGCACCGGGGAGCTGTTTTTT,CASSESGGTGELFF,TRBJ2-2,.,14,TRBD2,TRBV25-1
TGTGCCACCAGCAGAGATCCGGGCCCCTACGAGCAGTACTTC,CATSRDPGPYEQYF,TRBJ2-7,.,14,.,TRBV15
TGTGCCAGCAGCCAAGAACAGGGAGGAAGCAATCAGCCCCAGCATTTT,CASSQEQGGSNQPQHF,TRBJ1-5,.,16,.,TRBV4-2
TGTGCCAGCAGTTCCCCGGGGCGGGGGGAGCAGTACTTC,CASSSPGRGEQYF,TRBJ2-7,.,13,TRBD2,TRBV6-5
TGTGCCAGCAGTTTCCCCACATTAGATGGAGGGGTGCGCAATCAGCCCCAGCATTTT,CASSFPTLDGGVRNQPQHF,TRBJ1-5,.,19,.,TRBV28
TGCGCCAGCAGCTTGGAAGGGGCAGAGACCCAGTACTTC,CASSLEGAETQYF,TRBJ2-5,.,13,.,TRBV5-1
TGTGCCACCAGCACGGGACTAGCGGCTTACGAGCAGTACTTC,CATSTGLAAYEQYF,TRBJ2-7,.,14,TRBD2,TRBV15
TGCGCCAGCAGCTTGGGGGTAGCGGGAGGTACCTACGAGCAGTACTTC,CASSLGVAGGTYEQYF,TRBJ2-7,.,16,TRBD2,TRBV5-1
TGTGCCAGCAGTTACCCCGGACAGGCTAGCAATCAGCCCCAGCATTTT,CASSYPGQASNQPQHF,TRBJ1-5,.,16,TRBD1,TRBV6-6
TGTGCCAGCAGTGAAGTATCATTAGCGGGAAAGAATGAGCAGTTCTTC,CASSEVSLAGKNEQFF,TRBJ2-1,.,16,TRBD2,TRBV6-1
TGTGCCAGCAGCTCCGGGACGGCCTCGGACACCGGGGAGCTGTTTTTT,CASSSGTASDTGELFF,TRBJ2-2,once,16,.,TRBV7-7
TGTGCCAGTAGTGATAGCGGGATCGGACGCGAGACCCAGTACTTC,CASSDSGIGRETQYF,TRBJ2-5,.,15,TRBD2,TRBV19